This TCR beta chain was retrieved from a study of OX40 agonist ivuxolimab in advanced cancers. Study-wide results and limits: CD4+ T cells averaged fewer expanded clones than CD8+ T cells.

Method: immunoSEQ multiplex PCR; TCRdb's copy keeps in-frame clones and lacks some. The sample has 53,000 or so clones; about 83% are singletons. Germline V gives CDR1 LNHNV, CDR2 YYDKDF (reference sequence). The CDR3 is made up of 16 amino acids. The V gene end was trimmed by 5 bases and the J gene end by 5 bases; junction bases not matched to a gene: 9. The sampling schedule covered blood at baseline, cycle 4 day 1, and cycle 7 day 1. Concerning this clone: Antigen: not known.

This chain connects TRBV15 to TRBJ2-5; 12 bases line up with TRBD1. The starting material was CD4+ or CD8+ T cells sorted from blood, obtained in a trial of the OX40 agonist ivuxolimab. This clonotype was obtained from an adult with an advanced solid tumor such as melanoma, head and neck, liver or kidney cancer. For the CDR3, the DNA is TGTGCCACCAGCGGACGGGACAGGGGGCGAGAGGAGACCCAGTACTTC. Amino acids: CATSGRDRGREETQYF.